The sequence of this T cell receptor beta chain was determined in a study of blood T cell repertoires in COVID-19. How the authors handled the data: Amplification with reference gene primers provided the estimates of nucleated cell counts. The repertoire was sequenced with immunoSEQ multiplex PCR; TCRdb's copy has only in-frame clones and lacks some. That table is the source of V, J and clone size, and D and trimming were worked out from the DNA. The sample has about 260,000 clones; 85% to 90% are singletons. Enrolled through a virtual design, the participants were between roughly 18 and 95 years of age and came from approximately 25 US areas. Participants were placed into cohorts based on the clinical history they reported. Before being deemed recovered, Cohort 3 donors had two negative PCRs, clearance, or symptom resolution. The sample taken for sequencing was PBMCs or T cells enriched from blood (not recorded which). The receptor comes from a woman aged 18-29 years who had recovered from COVID-19.

The CDR3: CASSPRDYSNQPQHF. In nucleotides, the CDR3 is TGCGCCAGCAGCCCCAGGGATTATAGCAATCAGCCCCAGCATTTT. The V and J genes are TRBV4-1 and TRBJ1-5; TRBD1 is a possible D gene (5 bases). The germline V gene has CDR1 MGHRA and CDR2 YSYEKL. V lost 4 bases, J lost 0 bases, and 10 bases lay in between. CDR3 length: 15 amino acids.